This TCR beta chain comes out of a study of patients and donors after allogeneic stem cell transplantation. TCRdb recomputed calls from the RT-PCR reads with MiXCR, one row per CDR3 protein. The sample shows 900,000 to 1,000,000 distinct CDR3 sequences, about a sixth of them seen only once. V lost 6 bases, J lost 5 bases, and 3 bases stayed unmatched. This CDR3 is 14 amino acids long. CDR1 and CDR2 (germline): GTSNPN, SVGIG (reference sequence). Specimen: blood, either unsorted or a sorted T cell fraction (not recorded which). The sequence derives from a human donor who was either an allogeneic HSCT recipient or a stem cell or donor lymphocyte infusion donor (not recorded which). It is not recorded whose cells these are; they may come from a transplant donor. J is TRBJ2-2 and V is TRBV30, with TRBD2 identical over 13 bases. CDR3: CACRLAGGTGELFF. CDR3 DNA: TGTGCCTGCCGACTAGCGGGAGGAACCGGGGAGCTGTTTTTT.